Sequencing of this TCR beta chain was carried out in a study of graft-versus-host responses after intestinal transplantation. Overall study findings and caveats: Marrow from the recipient contained GvH clones, some of which had appeared first in ileum or blood. An association linked early post-transplant HvG declines with peak circulating GvH clone levels.

The data were produced by immunoSEQ multiplex PCR, yet TCRdb's version contains in-frame clones alone and is incomplete. The repertoire has some 110,000 clones, 90% to 95% of them found once; the top ten carry roughly 0.24%. As to this clone: Its target is unknown.

This TCR was recovered from a human donor who was the organ donor for an intestinal transplant. Here the sequenced sample was unstimulated CD4+ T cells sorted from spleen or lymph node cells, taken before transplant.

The CDR3 here is CASSGEGVEQYF. The DNA of the CDR3 is TGTGCCAGCAGTGGGGAGGGTGTCGAGCAGTACTTC. This chain joins TRBV2 and TRBJ2-7; the match to TRBD2 covers 7 bases. The germline V gene has CDR1 SNHLY and CDR2 FYNNEI. The CDR3 runs 12 residues. The V and J ends lost 4 bases and 6 bases, in that order; junction bases with no gene match: 3.